This entry lists 5 T cell receptor beta chains sequenced from one sample in a study of beta chain features in type 1 diabetes. The investigators reverse transcribed all of the isolated RNA, so they sequenced expressed TCRB transcripts. Produced via immunoSEQ multiplex PCR; TCRdb's table is partial and in-frame only. The data contain about 900,000 clones, 15% to 20% of them singletons. The sample comprised naive CD4+ T cells from blood. Receptors were obtained from a woman under 30 in good health.

This clone was counted between two and nine times. The chain is built from TRBV7-9 and TRBJ2-7, with a weak D call TRBD1 (5 bases). Germline CDR1 is SEHNR and CDR2 is FQNEAQ (reference sequence). Trimming took 0 bases from V and 5 from J, leaving 14 bases between them. This CDR3 is 15 amino acids long. CDR3 nucleotides: TGTGCCAGCAGCTTAGCTCCACAGGTTCTCCACGAGCAGTACTTC. Translating it yields CASSLAPQVLHEQYF.

V and J are TRBV6-1 and TRBJ2-6, with no clear D. Trimming took off 4 bases at V and 0 bases at J, with 16 bases between the two ends. The CDR3 extends over 18 amino acids. Germline-derived CDR1 and CDR2 are MNHNS and SASEGT. CDR3 sequence: CASSADPLRNSGANVLTF. The CDR3 DNA sequence: TGTGCCAGCAGTGCCGACCCCCTTAGGAACTCTGGGGCCAACGTCCTGACTTTC.

The rearrangement joins TRBV2 to TRBJ2-3; 7 nucleotides line up with TRBD2. The CDR3 is made up of 14 amino acids. Unmatched junction bases numbered 10, after V lost 8 bases and J lost 5 bases. Per germline, CDR1 SNHLY and CDR2 FYNNEI. CDR3 sequence reads: CASGKGGPGDTQYF. CDR3 DNA: TGTGCCAGCGGGAAGGGAGGGCCGGGAGATACGCAGTATTTT.

This clone was seen only a few times. This sequence joins TRBV29-1 and TRBJ2-7, with TRBD2 identical over 8 bases. The CDR3 is made up of 15 amino acids. Germline V gene data show CDR1 as SQVTM and CDR2 as ANQGSEA. After removal of 3 bases from V and 3 bases from J, the junction contained 10 bases not matched to a gene. The CDR3: CSVDRTGGPVYEQYF. The CDR3 DNA reads TGCAGCGTTGATAGGACGGGAGGGCCTGTCTACGAGCAGTACTTC.

The rearrangement joins TRBV4-3 to TRBJ2-2, with D possibly matching TRBD1 (6 bases). CDR3 length: 19 residues. The V gene lost 2 bases and the J gene lost 5 bases, with 24 bases spanning the gap. Germline CDR1 is LGHNA and CDR2 is YSLEER. CDR3: CASSQTFIRGGTRTGELFF. The DNA of the CDR3 is TGCGCCAGCAGCCAAACTTTTATACGAGGGGGTACGAGAACCGGGGAGCTGTTTTTT.